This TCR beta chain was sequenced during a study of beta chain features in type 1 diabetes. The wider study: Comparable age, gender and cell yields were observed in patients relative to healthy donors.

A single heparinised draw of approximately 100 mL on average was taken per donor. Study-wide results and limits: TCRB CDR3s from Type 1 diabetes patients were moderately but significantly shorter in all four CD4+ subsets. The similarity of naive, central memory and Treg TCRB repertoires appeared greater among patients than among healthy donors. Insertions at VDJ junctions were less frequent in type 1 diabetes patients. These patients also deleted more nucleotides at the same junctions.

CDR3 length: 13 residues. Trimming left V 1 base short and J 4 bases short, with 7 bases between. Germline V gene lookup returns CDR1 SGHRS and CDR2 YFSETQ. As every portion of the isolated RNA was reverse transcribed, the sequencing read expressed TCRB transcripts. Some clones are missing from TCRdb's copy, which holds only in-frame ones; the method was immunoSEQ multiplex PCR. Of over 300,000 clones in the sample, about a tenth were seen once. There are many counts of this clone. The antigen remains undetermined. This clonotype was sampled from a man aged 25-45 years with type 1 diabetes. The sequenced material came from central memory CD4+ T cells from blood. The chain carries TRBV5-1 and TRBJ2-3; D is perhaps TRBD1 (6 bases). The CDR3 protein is CASSLWGPDTQYF. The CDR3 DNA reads TGCGCCAGCAGCTTGTGGGGGCCAGATACGCAGTATTTT.